This record looks at one T cell receptor (beta chain) sequence and its context. This entry is derived from a study of blood T cell repertoires in COVID-19. Study-wide background: COVID-19 samples collected from the United States, Italy and Spain covered acute and convalescent phases. The analysed material was cDNA or gDNA that came from T cells, B-cell-depleted T cells, or PBMCs.

Germline CDR1 is SGHDT and CDR2 is YYEEEE. This CDR3 comprises 17 residues. V lost 4 bases and J lost 9; bases outside the gene matches: 14. As originally analysed: Reference gene primers were amplified, and this amplification served to estimate nucleated cell counts. The protocol was immunoSEQ multiplex PCR, while the TCRdb copy is restricted to in-frame clones and leaves out a portion. For V, J and clone size, that table is used; D and trimming come from the DNA. The data contain 100,000 to 150,000 clones, less than 90% of them seen just once; the ten biggest clones take up about 1.3%. The chain is built from TRBV5-6 and TRBJ1-6; 9 bases align to TRBD1. Sequenced material: peripheral blood. The origin of this receptor is a man in his fifties or sixties with acute or convalescent COVID-19. For the CDR3, the DNA is TGTGCCAGCAGCCTGGAAATTGGACAGGGGCTGGTTTCACCCCTCCACTTT. Translation gives CASSLEIGQGLVSPLHF.